The rows below give T cell receptor beta chains drawn from one sample of a study of CD8+ T cells in alopecia areata. Only in-frame clones appear in the TCRdb table, and some are missing; sequencing was by immunoSEQ multiplex PCR. The sample yields 100,000 to 150,000 clones, more than 40% seen once. The specimen was CD8+ T cells sorted from blood, collected at week 0. These receptors originate from a human donor with alopecia areata. CDR3s include the opening cysteine and the closing phenylalanine or tryptophan. The D gene is left open where the match is weak. Rows give clone size only sometimes, using once, few, many, or a class for an expanded clone.

TRBV7-9,NA,few,TRBJ2-5,CASSTGHIETQYF,TGTGCCAGCAGCACGGGACATATAGAGACCCAGTACTTC
TRBV5-1,NA,once,TRBJ1-1,CASRRRPRVNEGTEAFF,TGCGCCAGCAGGCGGAGGCCGCGGGTTAATGAAGGCACTGAAGCTTTCTTT
TRBV4-1,TRBD1,NA,TRBJ2-7,CASSQDQDRGPYEQYF,TGCGCCAGCAGCCAAGACCAGGACAGGGGTCCCTACGAGCAGTACTTC
TRBV7-8,TRBD1,NA,TRBJ2-1,CASSYHPGTGNNEQFF,TGTGCCAGCAGCTACCACCCCGGGACAGGGAACAATGAGCAGTTCTTC
TRBV5-1,NA,NA,TRBJ1-1,CASSPRGGNTEAFF,TGCGCCAGCAGCCCACGGGGAGGGAACACTGAAGCTTTCTTT
TRBV7-9,NA,few,TRBJ2-1,CASSQTGIEQFF,TGTGCCAGCAGCCAAACAGGGATTGAGCAGTTCTTC
TRBV29-1,NA,NA,TRBJ2-7,CSVKYQGVGEQYF,TGCAGCGTTAAATACCAGGGAGTGGGCGAGCAGTACTTC
TRBV27,NA,few,TRBJ2-7,CASSPQQRSNYEQYF,TGTGCCAGCAGTCCCCAACAGAGGTCGAACTACGAGCAGTACTTC
TRBV27,NA,NA,TRBJ1-6,CASSPSFGYNSPLHF,TGTGCCAGCAGTCCCTCTTTCGGTTATAATTCACCCCTCCACTTT
TRBV7-9,TRBD1,NA,TRBJ2-7,CASSYTRDSIYEQYF,TGTGCCAGCAGTTATACCCGGGACAGTATCTACGAGCAGTACTTC
TRBV7-8,NA,NA,TRBJ2-7,CASSLDPAGYSYEQYF,TGTGCCAGCAGCTTAGACCCAGCGGGTTACTCCTACGAGCAGTACTTC
TRBV13,TRBD1,NA,TRBJ1-1,CASSALGTVNTEAFF,TGTGCCAGCAGCGCCCTCGGGACAGTGAACACTGAAGCTTTCTTT
TRBV30,NA,NA,TRBJ2-1,CAWSVEAGHPPSNEQFF,TGTGCCTGGAGTGTAGAGGCGGGACACCCTCCCAGCAATGAGCAGTTCTTC
TRBV6-4,NA,NA,TRBJ1-1,CASNTEAFF,TGTGCCAGCAACACTGAAGCTTTCTTT
TRBV6-5,NA,NA,TRBJ2-7,CASSYRHSYYEQYF,TGTGCCAGCAGTTACAGGCACAGTTACTACGAGCAGTACTTC
TRBV25-1,NA,few,TRBJ2-7,CASSGQMPYEQYF,TGTGCCAGCAGTGGTCAGATGCCCTACGAGCAGTACTTC
TRBV7-9,NA,NA,TRBJ2-4,CASSPTGRPGDIQYF,TGTGCCAGCAGCCCGACCGGGCGTCCAGGGGACATTCAGTACTTC
TRBV11-2,NA,many,TRBJ2-7,CASSLNHEQYF,TGTGCCAGCAGCTTAAATCACGAGCAGTACTTC
TRBV27,NA,NA,TRBJ1-1,CASWWGTEAFF,TGTGCCTCCTGGTGGGGAACTGAAGCTTTCTTT
TRBV5-6,NA,NA,TRBJ2-3,CASSSSDTQYF,TGTGCCAGCAGCTCGAGCGATACGCAGTATTTT
TRBV27,NA,few,TRBJ1-5,CASRDKLSQPQHF,TGTGCCAGCAGAGACAAATTAAGTCAGCCCCAGCATTTT
TRBV29-1,NA,NA,TRBJ2-7,CSVKSGANEQYF,TGCAGCGTGAAGTCAGGGGCCAACGAGCAGTACTTC
TRBV6-5,TRBD2,NA,TRBJ2-3,CASSLGLESTDTQYF,TGTGCCAGCAGCCTCGGACTAGAATCCACAGATACGCAGTATTTT
TRBV7-9,NA,NA,TRBJ2-5,CASSLAGETQETQYF,TGTGCCAGCAGCTTAGCGGGGGAGACTCAAGAGACCCAGTACTTC
TRBV5-6,NA,NA,TRBJ1-2,CASSPQGYGYTF,TGTGCCAGCAGCCCACAGGGCTATGGCTACACCTTC
TRBV29-1,NA,few,TRBJ2-2,CSVEDLASGTGELFF,TGCAGCGTTGAAGATCTCGCCTCTGGCACCGGGGAGCTGTTTTTT
TRBV9,NA,NA,TRBJ2-7,CASSGGDGYEQYF,TGTGCCAGCAGCGGTGGGGACGGCTACGAGCAGTACTTC
TRBV19,NA,few,TRBJ2-5,CASSMAGGQETQYF,TGTGCCAGTAGTATGGCTGGCGGTCAAGAGACCCAGTACTTC
TRBV30,NA,NA,TRBJ1-1,CAWTASDKGTEAFF,TGTGCCTGGACGGCTAGCGACAAGGGCACTGAAGCTTTCTTT
TRBV7-8,NA,NA,TRBJ1-5,CASSPINHSNQPQHF,TGTGCCAGCAGCCCCATTAACCATAGCAATCAGCCCCAGCATTTT
TRBV29-1,NA,NA,TRBJ2-7,CSATVTGEQYF,TGCAGCGCTACAGTGACGGGTGAGCAGTACTTC
TRBV14,TRBD1,few,TRBJ1-2,CASSQVNRGYYGYTF,TGTGCCAGCAGCCAAGTTAACAGGGGGTACTATGGCTACACCTTC
TRBV15,NA,NA,TRBJ1-4,CATASDGNNEKLFF,TGTGCCACCGCCTCGGACGGAAATAATGAAAAACTGTTTTTT
TRBV7-6,NA,few,TRBJ1-1,CASSLNSAATEAFF,TGTGCCAGCAGCTTGAATTCGGCGGCAACTGAAGCTTTCTTT
TRBV4-1,TRBD1,NA,TRBJ2-7,CASSHADRGRNEQYF,TGCGCCAGCAGCCATGCTGACAGGGGACGAAACGAGCAGTACTTC
TRBV13,NA,NA,TRBJ2-2,CASSFRQSHTGELFF,TGTGCCAGCAGCTTCCGACAGTCCCACACCGGGGAGCTGTTTTTT
TRBV9,NA,NA,TRBJ2-2,CASSVEVAGELFF,TGTGCCAGCAGCGTAGAAGTAGCCGGGGAGCTGTTTTTT
TRBV4-1,NA,NA,TRBJ2-7,CASSQDLRKQYF,TGCGCCAGCAGCCAAGATCTGAGGAAGCAGTACTTC
TRBV11-2,TRBD2,NA,TRBJ2-3,CASSFSGGTDTQYF,TGTGCCAGCAGCTTTAGCGGGGGCACAGATACGCAGTATTTT
TRBV7-9,NA,few,TRBJ1-2,CASSLVGGYTF,TGTGCCAGCAGCTTAGTAGGGGGCTACACCTTC
TRBV11-2,NA,NA,TRBJ2-7,CASSSTYEQYF,TGTGCCAGCAGCTCGACCTACGAGCAGTACTTC
TRBV6-5,NA,NA,TRBJ1-5,CASSGRDEAFQPQHF,TGTGCCAGCAGTGGCCGGGACGAAGCCTTCCAGCCCCAGCATTTT
TRBV30,TRBD2,NA,TRBJ2-2,CAWGEGGELFF,TGTGCCTGGGGGGAGGGCGGGGAGCTGTTTTTT
TRBV18,TRBD2,NA,TRBJ2-5,CASSPPAGGPETQYF,TGTGCCAGCTCACCACCGGCGGGGGGGCCGGAGACCCAGTACTTC
TRBV5-6,NA,NA,TRBJ1-2,CASSFGADYGYTF,TGTGCCAGCAGCTTTGGAGCGGACTATGGCTACACCTTC
TRBV7-9,NA,few,TRBJ2-1,CASSPHWDEQFF,TGTGCCAGCAGCCCCCATTGGGATGAGCAGTTCTTC
TRBV29-1,NA,few,TRBJ1-3,CSVLGYSGNTIYF,TGCAGCGTCCTGGGGTACTCTGGAAACACCATATATTTT
TRBV11-2,NA,NA,TRBJ2-7,CASSPGDEQYF,TGTGCCAGCAGCCCGGGTGACGAGCAGTACTTC
TRBV13,NA,NA,TRBJ2-7,CASSLVTYEQYF,TGTGCCAGCAGCTTAGTAACGTACGAGCAGTACTTC
TRBV9,NA,few,TRBJ1-4,CASSVGQDNEKLFF,TGTGCCAGCAGCGTAGGCCAGGATAATGAAAAACTGTTTTTT
TRBV4-3,TRBD2,few,TRBJ2-1,CASSQDTLLAGNNEQFF,TGCGCCAGCAGCCAAGATACCTTACTAGCGGGAAACAATGAGCAGTTCTTC